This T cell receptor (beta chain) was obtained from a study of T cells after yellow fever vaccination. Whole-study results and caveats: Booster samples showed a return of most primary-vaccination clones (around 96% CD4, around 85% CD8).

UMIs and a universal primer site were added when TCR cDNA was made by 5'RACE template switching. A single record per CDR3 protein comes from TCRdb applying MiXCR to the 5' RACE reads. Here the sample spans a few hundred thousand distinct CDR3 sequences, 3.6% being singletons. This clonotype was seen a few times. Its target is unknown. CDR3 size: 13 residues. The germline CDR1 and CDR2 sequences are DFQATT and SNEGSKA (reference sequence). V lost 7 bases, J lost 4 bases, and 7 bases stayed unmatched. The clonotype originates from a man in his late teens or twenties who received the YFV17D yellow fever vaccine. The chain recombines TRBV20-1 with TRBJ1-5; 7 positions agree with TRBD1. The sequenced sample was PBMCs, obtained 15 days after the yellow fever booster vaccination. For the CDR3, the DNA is TGCAGTGTCAGGGGGGGGGTTAATCAGCCCCAGCATTTT. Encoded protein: CSVRGGVNQPQHF.